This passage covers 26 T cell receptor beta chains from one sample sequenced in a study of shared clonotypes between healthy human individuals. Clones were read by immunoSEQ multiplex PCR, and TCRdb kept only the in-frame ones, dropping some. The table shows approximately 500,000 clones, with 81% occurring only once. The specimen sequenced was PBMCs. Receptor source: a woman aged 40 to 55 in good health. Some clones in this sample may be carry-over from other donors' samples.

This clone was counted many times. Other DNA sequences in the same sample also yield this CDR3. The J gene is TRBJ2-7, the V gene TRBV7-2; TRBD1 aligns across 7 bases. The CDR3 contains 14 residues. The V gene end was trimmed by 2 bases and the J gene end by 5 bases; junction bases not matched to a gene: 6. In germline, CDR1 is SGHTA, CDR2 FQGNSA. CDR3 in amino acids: CASSLTTGAHEQYF. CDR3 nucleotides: TGTGCCAGCAGCTTAACAACAGGGGCCCACGAGCAGTACTTC.

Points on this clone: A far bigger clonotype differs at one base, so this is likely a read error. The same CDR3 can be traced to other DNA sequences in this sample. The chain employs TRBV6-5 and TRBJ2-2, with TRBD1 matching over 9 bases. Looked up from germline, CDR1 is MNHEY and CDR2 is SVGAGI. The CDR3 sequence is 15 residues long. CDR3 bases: TGTGCTAGTTCCGGGACAGGGAAGGGCACCGGGGAGCTGTTTTTT. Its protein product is CASSGTGKGTGELFF.

The DNA for the CDR3 is TGCGCCAGCAGCTCACTACAGGGGGCGGGGACCGGGGAGCTGTTTTTT. Protein: CASSSLQGAGTGELFF. This sequence joins TRBV5-1 and TRBJ2-2, with 9 bases identical to TRBD1. The V gene end was trimmed by 3 bases and the J gene end by 5 bases; junction bases not matched to a gene: 8. This CDR3 has 16 amino acids. The germline V gene has CDR1 SGHRS and CDR2 YFSETQ.

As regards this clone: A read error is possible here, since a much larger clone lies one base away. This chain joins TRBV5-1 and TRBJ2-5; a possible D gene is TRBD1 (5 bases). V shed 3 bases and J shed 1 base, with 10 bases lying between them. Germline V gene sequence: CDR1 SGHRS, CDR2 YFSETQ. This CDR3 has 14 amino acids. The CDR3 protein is CASSSHGAQETQYF. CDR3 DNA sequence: TGCGCCAGCAGCTCACATGGGGCCCAAGAGACCCAGTACTTC.

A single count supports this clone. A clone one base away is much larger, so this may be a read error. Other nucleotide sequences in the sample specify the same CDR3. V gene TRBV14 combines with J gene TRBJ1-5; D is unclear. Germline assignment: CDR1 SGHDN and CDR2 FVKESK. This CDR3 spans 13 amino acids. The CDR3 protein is CASSQEGGQPQHF. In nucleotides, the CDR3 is TGTGCCAGCAGCCAAGAGGGCGGTCAGCCACAGCATTTT.

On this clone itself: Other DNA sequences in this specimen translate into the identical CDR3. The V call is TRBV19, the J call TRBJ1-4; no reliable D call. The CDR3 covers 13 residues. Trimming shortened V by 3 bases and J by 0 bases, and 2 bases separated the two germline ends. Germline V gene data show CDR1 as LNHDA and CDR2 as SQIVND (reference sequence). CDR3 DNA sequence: TGTGCCAGTAGTATCGCAACTAATGAAAAACTGTTTTTT. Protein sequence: CASSIATNEKLFF. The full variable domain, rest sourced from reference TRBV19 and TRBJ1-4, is DGGITQSPKYLFRKEGQNVTLSCEQNLNHDAMYWYRQDPGQGLRLIYYSQIVNDFQKGDIAEGYSVSREKKESFPLTVTSAQKNPTAFYLCASSIATNEKLFFGSGTQLSVL.

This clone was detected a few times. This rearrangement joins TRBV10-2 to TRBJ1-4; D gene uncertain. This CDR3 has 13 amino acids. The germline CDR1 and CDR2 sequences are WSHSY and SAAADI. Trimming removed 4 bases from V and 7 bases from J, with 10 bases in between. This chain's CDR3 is CASSGQMVEKLFF. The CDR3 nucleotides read TGCGCCAGCAGTGGTCAGATGGTTGAAAAACTGTTTTTT.

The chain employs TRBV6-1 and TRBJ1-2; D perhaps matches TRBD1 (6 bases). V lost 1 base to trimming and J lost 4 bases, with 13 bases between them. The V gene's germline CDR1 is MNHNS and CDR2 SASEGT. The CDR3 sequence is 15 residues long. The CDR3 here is CASSEVPGAGYGYTF. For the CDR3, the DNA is TGTGCCAGCAGTGAAGTGCCGGGGGCAGGCTATGGCTACACCTTC.

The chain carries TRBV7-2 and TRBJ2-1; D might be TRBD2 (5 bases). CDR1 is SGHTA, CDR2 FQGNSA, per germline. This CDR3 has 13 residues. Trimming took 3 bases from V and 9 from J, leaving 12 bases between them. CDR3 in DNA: TGTGCCAGCAGCTTTGGACTCCAGGTTGAGCAGTTCTTC. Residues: CASSFGLQVEQFF.

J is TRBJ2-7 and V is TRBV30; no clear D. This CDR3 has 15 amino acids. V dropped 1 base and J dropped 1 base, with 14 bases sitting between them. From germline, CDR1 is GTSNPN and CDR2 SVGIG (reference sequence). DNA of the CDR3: TGTGCCTGGAGTGCCAAACAAGGGTTATCCTACGAGCAGTACTTC. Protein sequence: CAWSAKQGLSYEQYF.

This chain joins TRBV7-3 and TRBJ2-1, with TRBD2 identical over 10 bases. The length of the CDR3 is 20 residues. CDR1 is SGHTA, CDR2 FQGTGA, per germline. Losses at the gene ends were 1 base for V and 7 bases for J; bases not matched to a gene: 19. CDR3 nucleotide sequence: TGTGCCAGCAGCTTAAAAAGCGGGAGGGCCGCAAAAAGGGAAGTAAATGAGCAGTTCTTC. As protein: CASSLKSGRAAKREVNEQFF.

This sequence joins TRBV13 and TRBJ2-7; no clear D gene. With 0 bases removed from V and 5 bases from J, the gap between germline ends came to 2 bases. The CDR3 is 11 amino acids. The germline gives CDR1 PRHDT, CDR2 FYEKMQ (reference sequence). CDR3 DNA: TGTGCCAGCAGCTTAGGCGACGAGCAGTACTTC. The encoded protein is CASSLGDEQYF.

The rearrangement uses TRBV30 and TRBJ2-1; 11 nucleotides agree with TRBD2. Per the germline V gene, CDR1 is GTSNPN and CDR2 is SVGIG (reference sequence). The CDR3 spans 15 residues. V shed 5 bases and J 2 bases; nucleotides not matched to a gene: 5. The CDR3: CAWDASGRTYNEQFF. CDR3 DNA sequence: TGTGCCTGGGATGCTAGCGGGAGGACCTACAATGAGCAGTTCTTC.

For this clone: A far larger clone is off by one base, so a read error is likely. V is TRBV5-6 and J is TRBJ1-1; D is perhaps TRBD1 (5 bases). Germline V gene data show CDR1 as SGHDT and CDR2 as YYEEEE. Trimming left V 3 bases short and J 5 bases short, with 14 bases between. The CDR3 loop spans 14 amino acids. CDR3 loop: CASSSWDGGTEAFF. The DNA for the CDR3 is TGTGCCAGCAGCTCATGGGACGGGGGAACTGAAGCTTTCTTT. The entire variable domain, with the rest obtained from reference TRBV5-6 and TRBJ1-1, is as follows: DAGVTQSPTHLIKTRGQQVTLRCSPKSGHDTVSWYQQALGQGPQFIFQYYEEEERQRGNFPDRFSGHQFPNYSSELNVNALLLGDSALYLCASSSWDGGTEAFFGQGTRLTVV.

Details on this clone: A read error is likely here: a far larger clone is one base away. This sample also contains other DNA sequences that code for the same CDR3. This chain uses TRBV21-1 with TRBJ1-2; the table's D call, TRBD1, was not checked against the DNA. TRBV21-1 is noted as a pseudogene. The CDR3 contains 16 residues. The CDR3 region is CASSNWAKQDLGGYTF. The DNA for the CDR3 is TGTGCCAGCAGCAATTGGGCCAAGCAGGATTTGGGTGGCTACACCTTC.

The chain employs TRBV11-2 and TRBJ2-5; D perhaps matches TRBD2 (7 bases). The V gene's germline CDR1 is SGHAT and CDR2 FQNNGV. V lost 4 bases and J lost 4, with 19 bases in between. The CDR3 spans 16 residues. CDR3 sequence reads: CASSSPRGLVRETQYF. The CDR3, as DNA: TGTGCCAGCAGCTCCCCGCGGGGGCTAGTGCGAGAGACCCAGTACTTC.

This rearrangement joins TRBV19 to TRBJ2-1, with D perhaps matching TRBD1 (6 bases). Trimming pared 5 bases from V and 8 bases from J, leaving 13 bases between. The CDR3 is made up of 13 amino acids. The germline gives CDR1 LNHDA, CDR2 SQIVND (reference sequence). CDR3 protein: CASSGRGLYEQFF. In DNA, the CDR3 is TGTGCCAGTAGTGGCAGGGGTCTTTATGAGCAGTTCTTC.

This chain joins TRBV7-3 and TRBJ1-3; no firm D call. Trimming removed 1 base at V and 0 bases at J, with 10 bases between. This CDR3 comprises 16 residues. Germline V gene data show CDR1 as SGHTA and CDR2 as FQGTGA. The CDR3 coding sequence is TGTGCCAGCAGCTTAAACGGCGGACTCTCTGGAAACACCATATATTTT. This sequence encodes CASSLNGGLSGNTIYF.

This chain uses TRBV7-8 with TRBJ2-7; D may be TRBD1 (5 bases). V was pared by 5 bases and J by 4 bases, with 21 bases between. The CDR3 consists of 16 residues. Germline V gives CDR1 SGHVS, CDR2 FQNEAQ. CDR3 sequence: CASSPRLGAYSYEQYF. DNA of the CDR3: TGTGCCAGCAGCCCCCGCCTTGGGGCCTACTCATACGAGCAGTACTTC.

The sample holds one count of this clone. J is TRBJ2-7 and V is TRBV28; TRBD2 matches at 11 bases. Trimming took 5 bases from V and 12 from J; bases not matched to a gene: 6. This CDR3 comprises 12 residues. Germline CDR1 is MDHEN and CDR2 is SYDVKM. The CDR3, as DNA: TGTGCCAGCAGTCTACTAGCGGGAGCCCCGTACTTC. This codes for CASSLLAGAPYF.

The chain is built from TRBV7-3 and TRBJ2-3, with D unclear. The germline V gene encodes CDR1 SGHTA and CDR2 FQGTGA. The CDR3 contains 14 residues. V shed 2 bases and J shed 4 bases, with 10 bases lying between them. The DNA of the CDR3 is TGTGCCAGCAGCTTAGACGGACGGGCAGATACGCAGTATTTT. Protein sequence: CASSLDGRADTQYF.

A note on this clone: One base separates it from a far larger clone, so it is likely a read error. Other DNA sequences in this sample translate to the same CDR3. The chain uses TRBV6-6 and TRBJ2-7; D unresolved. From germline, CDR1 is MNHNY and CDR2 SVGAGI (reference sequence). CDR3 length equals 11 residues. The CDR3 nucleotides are TGCGCCAGCAGTTATACCTACGAGCAGTACTTC. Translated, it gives CASSYTYEQYF.

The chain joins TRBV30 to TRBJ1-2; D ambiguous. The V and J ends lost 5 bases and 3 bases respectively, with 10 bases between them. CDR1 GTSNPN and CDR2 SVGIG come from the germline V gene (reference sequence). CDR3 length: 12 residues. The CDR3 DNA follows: TGTGCCTGGGCATCAGGAGACTATGGCTACACCTTC. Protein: CAWASGDYGYTF.

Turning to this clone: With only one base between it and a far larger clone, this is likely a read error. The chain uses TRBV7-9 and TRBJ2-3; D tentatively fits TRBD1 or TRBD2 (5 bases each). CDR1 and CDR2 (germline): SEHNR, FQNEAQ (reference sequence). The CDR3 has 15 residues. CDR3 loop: CDSSLGVAHTDTQYF. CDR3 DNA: TGTGACAGCAGCTTAGGGGTAGCGCACACAGATACGCAGTATTTT.

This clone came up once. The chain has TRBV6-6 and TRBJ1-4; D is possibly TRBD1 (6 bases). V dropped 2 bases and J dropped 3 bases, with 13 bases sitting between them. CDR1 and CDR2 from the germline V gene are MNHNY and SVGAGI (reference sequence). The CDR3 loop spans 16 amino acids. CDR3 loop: CASSYVGGVANEKLFF. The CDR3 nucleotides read TGTGCCAGCAGTTACGTAGGGGGGGTTGCTAATGAAAAACTGTTTTTT.

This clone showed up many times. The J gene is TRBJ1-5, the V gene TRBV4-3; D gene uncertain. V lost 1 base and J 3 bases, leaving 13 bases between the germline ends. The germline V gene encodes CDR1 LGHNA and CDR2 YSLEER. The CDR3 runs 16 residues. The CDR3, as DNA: TGCGCCAGCAGCCAAGGTTGGAACGGAGTCAATCAGCCCCAGCATTTT. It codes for CASSQGWNGVNQPQHF.